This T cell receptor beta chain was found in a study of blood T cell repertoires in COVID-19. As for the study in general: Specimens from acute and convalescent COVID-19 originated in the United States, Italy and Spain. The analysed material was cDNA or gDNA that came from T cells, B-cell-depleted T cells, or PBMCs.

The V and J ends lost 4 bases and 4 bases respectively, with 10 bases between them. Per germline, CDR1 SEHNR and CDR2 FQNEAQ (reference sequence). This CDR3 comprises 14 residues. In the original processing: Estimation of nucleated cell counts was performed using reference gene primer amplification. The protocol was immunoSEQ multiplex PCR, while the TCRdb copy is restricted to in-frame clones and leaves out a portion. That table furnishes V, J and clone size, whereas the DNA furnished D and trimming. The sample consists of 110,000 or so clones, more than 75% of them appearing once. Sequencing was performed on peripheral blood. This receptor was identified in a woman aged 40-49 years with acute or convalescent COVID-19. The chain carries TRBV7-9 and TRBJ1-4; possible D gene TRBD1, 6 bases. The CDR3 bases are TGTGCCAGCAGCTCGGACAGCAGTAATGAAAAACTGTTTTTT. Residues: CASSSDSSNEKLFF.